What follows describes a single TCR beta chain. The CDR3 is 12 amino acids. V was cut by 5 bases and J by 7 bases, with 9 bases left in between. Germline CDR1 and CDR2: MDHEN and SYDVKM. This entry comes from a study of shared clonotypes between healthy human individuals. Profiling relied on immunoSEQ multiplex PCR, and the TCRdb table lists in-frame clones only, not all of them. Counted here are some 2.4 million clones, 80% to 95% occurring once; the ten biggest clones make up approximately 0.35%. The sequencing input was naive CD4+ T cells from PBMCs. Sample subset: CD45RA+ positively selected. The rearrangement uses TRBV28 and TRBJ2-1; the D gene is possibly TRBD1 (6 bases). This TCR derives from a man aged 18-30 years in good health. Some clones in this sample may be carry-over from other donors' samples. The CDR3 is CASSGQTNEQFF. The CDR3 DNA reads as TGTGCCAGCAGTGGACAGACGAATGAGCAGTTCTTC.